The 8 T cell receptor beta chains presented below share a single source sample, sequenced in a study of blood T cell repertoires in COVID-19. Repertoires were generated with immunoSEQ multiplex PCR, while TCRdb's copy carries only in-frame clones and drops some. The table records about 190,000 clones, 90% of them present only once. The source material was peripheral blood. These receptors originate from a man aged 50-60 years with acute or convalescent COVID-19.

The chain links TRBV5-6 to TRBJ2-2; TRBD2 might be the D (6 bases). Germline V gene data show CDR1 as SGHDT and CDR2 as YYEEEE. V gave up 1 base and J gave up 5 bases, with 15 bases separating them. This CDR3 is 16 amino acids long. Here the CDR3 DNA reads TGTGCCAGCAGCTTGATGTCGGGGGTAACAACCGGGGAGCTGTTTTTT. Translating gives CASSLMSGVTTGELFF.

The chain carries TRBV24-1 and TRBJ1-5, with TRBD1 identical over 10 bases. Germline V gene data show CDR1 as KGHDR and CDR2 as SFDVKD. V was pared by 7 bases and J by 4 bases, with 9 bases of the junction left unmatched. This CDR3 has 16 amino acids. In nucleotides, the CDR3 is TGTGCCACCAGCCCCCGGGACAGGGGTGGAAATCAGCCCCAGCATTTT. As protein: CATSPRDRGGNQPQHF.

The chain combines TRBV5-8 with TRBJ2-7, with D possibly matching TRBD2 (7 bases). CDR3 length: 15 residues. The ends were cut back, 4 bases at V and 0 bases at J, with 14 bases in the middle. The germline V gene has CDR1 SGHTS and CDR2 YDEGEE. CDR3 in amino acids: CASSPGGASSYEQYF. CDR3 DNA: TGTGCCAGCAGCCCTGGGGGGGCCAGCTCCTACGAGCAGTACTTC.

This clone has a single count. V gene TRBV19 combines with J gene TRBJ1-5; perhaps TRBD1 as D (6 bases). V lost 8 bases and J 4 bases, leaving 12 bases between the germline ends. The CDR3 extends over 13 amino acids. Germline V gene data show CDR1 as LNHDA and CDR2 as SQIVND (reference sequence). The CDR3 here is CASAGTPNQPQHF. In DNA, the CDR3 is TGTGCCAGTGCAGGGACACCGAATCAGCCCCAGCATTTT. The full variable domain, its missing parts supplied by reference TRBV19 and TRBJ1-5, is DGGITQSPKYLFRKEGQNVTLSCEQNLNHDAMYWYRQDPGQGLRLIYYSQIVNDFQKGDIAEGYSVSREKKESFPLTVTSAQKNPTAFYLCASAGTPNQPQHFGDGTRLSIL.

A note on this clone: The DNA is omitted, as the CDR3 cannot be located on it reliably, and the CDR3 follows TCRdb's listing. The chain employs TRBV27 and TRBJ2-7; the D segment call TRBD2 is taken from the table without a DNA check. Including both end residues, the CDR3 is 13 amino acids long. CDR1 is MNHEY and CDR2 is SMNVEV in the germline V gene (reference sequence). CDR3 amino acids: CASSSSGGNEQYF.

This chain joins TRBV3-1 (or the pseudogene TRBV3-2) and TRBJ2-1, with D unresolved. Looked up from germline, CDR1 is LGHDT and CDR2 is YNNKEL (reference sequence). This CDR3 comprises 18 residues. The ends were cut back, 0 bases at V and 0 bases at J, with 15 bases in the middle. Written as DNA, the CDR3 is TGTGCCAGCAGCCAAGATATTCAGTCCCTCAGCTCCTACAATGAGCAGTTCTTC. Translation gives CASSQDIQSLSSYNEQFF.

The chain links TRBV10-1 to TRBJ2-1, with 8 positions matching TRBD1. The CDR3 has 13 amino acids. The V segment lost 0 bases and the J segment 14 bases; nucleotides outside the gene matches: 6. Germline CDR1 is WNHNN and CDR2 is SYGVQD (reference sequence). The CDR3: CASSESFGQGEFF. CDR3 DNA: TGCGCCAGCAGTGAGTCTTTTGGACAGGGCGAGTTCTTC.

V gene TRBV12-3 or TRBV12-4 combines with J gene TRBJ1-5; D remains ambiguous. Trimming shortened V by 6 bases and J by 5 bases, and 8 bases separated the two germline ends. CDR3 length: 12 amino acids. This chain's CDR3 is CASRTGYQPQHF. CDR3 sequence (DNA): TGTGCCAGCAGAACGGGGTATCAGCCCCAGCATTTT.